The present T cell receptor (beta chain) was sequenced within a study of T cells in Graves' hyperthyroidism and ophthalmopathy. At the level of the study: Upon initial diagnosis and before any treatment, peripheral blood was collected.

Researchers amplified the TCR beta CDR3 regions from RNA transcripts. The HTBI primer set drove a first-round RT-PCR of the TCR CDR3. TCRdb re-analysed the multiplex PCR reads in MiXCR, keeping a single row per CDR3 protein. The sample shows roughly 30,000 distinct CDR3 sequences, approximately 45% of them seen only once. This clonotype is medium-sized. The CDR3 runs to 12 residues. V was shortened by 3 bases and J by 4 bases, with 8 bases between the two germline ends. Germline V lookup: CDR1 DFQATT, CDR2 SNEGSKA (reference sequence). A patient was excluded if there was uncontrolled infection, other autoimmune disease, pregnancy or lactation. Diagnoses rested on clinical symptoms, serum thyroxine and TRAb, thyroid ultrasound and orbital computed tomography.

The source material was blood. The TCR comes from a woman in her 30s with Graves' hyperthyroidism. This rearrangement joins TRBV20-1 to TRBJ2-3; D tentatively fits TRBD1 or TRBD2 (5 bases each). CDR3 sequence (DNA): TGCAGTGCTAGCGGGACCTCAGATACGCAGTATTTT. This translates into CSASGTSDTQYF.